Listed here are 10 T cell receptor beta chains from one sample, sequenced in a study of tumor-infiltrating lymphocytes in primary liver carcinoma. Starting material for RNA and DNA co-extraction consisted of roughly 20-34 mg of unsorted bulk tissue. TCR beta cDNA was prepared out of 500 ng total RNA by means of a constant-region primer. Three rounds of nested multiplex PCR with slightly modified ARM-PCR produced TCR beta libraries. It was with TRBV1-TRBV30 forward primers and a C-beta reverse primer that the first two PCR rounds were run, at approximately 10 cycles each. MiXCR was run by TCRdb on the multiplex PCR reads, yielding one entry per CDR3 protein. Of 100,000 to 120,000 distinct CDR3 sequences in the sample, roughly 80% were seen once. Sample: liver tumor tissue from sampling region 3. Subset in this sample: tumor region T3, left-lateral pole. The receptor source for this set is a man in his forties or fifties with primary liver carcinoma and hepatitis B virus infection.

V is TRBV12-1 and J is TRBJ2-7; the DNA was not used to check the table's D call, TRBD1. TRBV12-1 is a listed pseudogene. The CDR3 contains 16 residues. CDR3 DNA sequence: TGTGCCAGCAGCTTTTTCGGAGGACAGAGAGTCTACGAACAGTACTTC. Translated: CASSFFGGQRVYEQYF.

This clonotype was counted only a few times. A read error may produce the germline difference seen at one junction end. The chain is built from TRBV29-1 and TRBJ2-2; D is perhaps TRBD2 (6 bases). This CDR3 contains 15 residues. Germline CDR1 reads SQVTM; CDR2 reads ANQGSEA. In DNA form, the CDR3 reads TGCAGCGTTGGGGCTAGCGCGACGAACACCGGGGAGCTGTTGTTT. Encoded protein: CSVGASATNTGELLF.

Concerning this clonotype itself: A much bigger clone sits one base away, suggesting this may be a read error. The chain recombines TRBV12-5 with TRBJ1-1; a weak D match, TRBD1 (5 bases). The CDR3 has 13 amino acids. V dropped 8 bases and J dropped 1 base, with 11 bases sitting between them. The V gene's germline CDR1 is LGHNT and CDR2 FRNRAP. The CDR3: CASRGTGNTEAFF. The CDR3 DNA sequence: TGTGCTAGTCGCGGGACGGGGAACACTGAAGCTTTCTTT. Full variable domain (remainder filled in from reference TRBV12-5 and TRBJ1-1): DARVTQTPRHKVTEMGQEVTMRCQPILGHNTVFWYRQTMMQGLELLAYFRNRAPLDDSGMPKDRFSAEMPDATLATLKIQPSEPRDSAVYFCASRGTGNTEAFFGQGTRLTVV.

The gene calls are TRBV12-3 or TRBV12-4 and TRBJ2-1, with D perhaps matching TRBD1 (7 bases). The CDR3 covers 16 residues. For the CDR3, the DNA is TGTGCTAGCGCCCGAGGGGGCGGGGATTTGCTTAATGAGCAGTTCTTC. Its translation: CASARGGGDLLNEQFF.

Points on this clonotype: One end of the junction is discordant with germline, which a read error may explain. This rearrangement joins TRBV10-3 to TRBJ1-5; D is unresolved. This CDR3 is built from 14 residues. CDR1 ENHRY and CDR2 SYGVKD come from the germline V gene. The CDR3 loop reads CAIREAEGHQPQRF. CDR3 in DNA: TGTGCCATCAGGGAAGCGGAAGGGCATCAGCCCCAGCGTTTT.

Of note for this clonotype: Because the CDR3 is missing its conserved closing phenylalanine or tryptophan, this is likely a read error. The chain couples TRBV7-8 to TRBJ1-1, with D possibly being TRBD1 (5 bases). Germline CDR1 reads SGHVS; CDR2 reads FQNEAQ. The CDR3 length is 13 residues. The V end was cut by 2 bases, the J end by 4 bases, with 8 bases between. The chain's CDR3 is CASSLTGGTEAFS. CDR3 coding DNA: TGTGCCAGCAGCTTAACAGGAGGCACTGAAGCTTTCTCT.

Of note for this clonotype: This CDR3 is missing its conserved last phenylalanine or tryptophan, likely due to a read error. The V and J genes are TRBV5-6 and TRBJ2-5, with D possibly TRBD2 on 5 matching bases. The CDR3 consists of 14 residues. Germline V gives CDR1 SGHDT, CDR2 YYEEEE. CDR3 in DNA: TGTGCCAGCAGTTTGGAGGCTAACCAAGAGACCCAGTACTTG. It yields the protein CASSLEANQETQYL.

On this clonotype itself: Since no conserved phenylalanine or tryptophan closes the CDR3, a read error is the likely cause. The rearrangement uses TRBV10-3 and TRBJ2-2; a possible D gene is TRBD1 (6 bases). CDR1 ENHRY and CDR2 SYGVKD come from the germline V gene. This CDR3 contains 18 residues. CDR3 sequence reads: CVISDEIVLTGNTGELFY. The CDR3 DNA follows: TGTGTCATCAGTGATGAAATTGTGTTGACAGGGAACACCGGGGAGCTGTTTTAT.

CDR3 in DNA: TGTGCTATCAGGAGGACAGGGAATAATCAGCCCCAGCATTTT. Amino acid sequence: CAIRRTGNNQPQHF. J is TRBJ1-5 and V is TRBV6-2 or TRBV6-3, with 8 bases lining up with TRBD1. CDR1 is MNHEY and CDR2 is SVGEGT in the germline V gene. This CDR3 contains 14 residues.

This rearrangement joins TRBV11-1 to TRBJ2-2, with TRBD1 as a possible D gene (5 bases). The germline V gene has CDR1 SGHAT and CDR2 FQDESV (reference sequence). There are 15 residues in the CDR3. The CDR3 loop is CISSYTGPFSEELFF. The CDR3 DNA sequence: TGTATCAGCAGCTATACAGGACCTTTCTCCGAGGAGCTGTTTTTT.